One and the same sample provided the 11 T cell receptor beta chains below, sequenced in a study of cytomegalovirus exposure and HLA in healthy donors. Researchers ran the PCR with 60 Vbeta and 13 Jbeta primers. The protocol was immunoSEQ multiplex PCR, while the TCRdb copy is restricted to in-frame clones and leaves out a portion. The table records 150,000 to 200,000 clones, over 70% of them present only once. Sequenced sample: PBMCs. The receptors were sampled from a woman aged 30 to 39 in good health and CMV-seronegative.

The chain is built from TRBV28 and TRBJ2-5, with 8 bases matching TRBD1. The end of the DNA aligns better with TRBJ2-7, so the J call may be wrong. This CDR3 has 15 amino acids. The V gene's germline CDR1 is MDHEN and CDR2 SYDVKM. The CDR3 region is CASSLLGQGPYEQYF. The CDR3 DNA sequence: TGTGCCAGCAGTTTACTTGGACAGGGCCCTTACGAGCAGTACTTC.

The gene calls are TRBV11-3 and TRBJ1-1; D perhaps matches TRBD1 (6 bases). V lost 5 bases, J lost 4 bases, and 14 bases lay in between. The germline V gene has CDR1 SGHNT and CDR2 YENEEA. The CDR3 spans 14 residues. The CDR3 sequence is CASSRGRGSTEAFF. In DNA, the CDR3 is TGTGCCAGCAGCCGTGGGAGGGGGAGCACTGAAGCTTTCTTT.

This clone appeared once. The V call is TRBV4-1, the J call TRBJ2-1; 7 nucleotides match TRBD1. Germline V lookup: CDR1 MGHRA, CDR2 YSYEKL. This CDR3 spans 15 amino acids. J gave up 4 bases and V 0 bases, and 3 bases lay outside the gene matches. The CDR3 is CASSQEGTEYNEQFF. Written as DNA, the CDR3 is TGCGCCAGCAGCCAAGAGGGGACAGAGTACAATGAGCAGTTCTTC.

The chain links TRBV2 to TRBJ1-2, with D possibly matching TRBD1 (6 bases). Trimming cost V 8 bases and J 3 bases, with 16 bases left between them. The V gene's germline CDR1 is SNHLY and CDR2 FYNNEI. This CDR3 region has 14 residues. CDR3 nucleotides: TGTGCCAGCCAGGACAGCCTATTAGACTATGGCTACACCTTC. Translating it yields CASQDSLLDYGYTF.

The V call is TRBV5-1, the J call TRBJ1-3, with 9 positions matching TRBD1. The V gene's germline CDR1 is SGHRS and CDR2 YFSETQ. The CDR3 totals 15 residues. J gave up 2 bases and V 4 bases, and 4 bases lay outside the gene matches. The CDR3 DNA reads as TGCGCCAGCAGCCAGACAGGGGGTACTGGAAACACCATATATTTT. This codes for CASSQTGGTGNTIYF.

The chain recombines TRBV4-1 with TRBJ2-1; 7 nucleotides match TRBD2. Trimming took 0 bases from V and 8 from J; bases not matched to a gene: 10. Germline CDR1 MGHRA, CDR2 YSYEKL. The CDR3 has 16 residues. The DNA for the CDR3 is TGCGCCAGCAGCCAAGATATGTGGCGGGGGAAGGATGAGCAGTTCTTC. Its protein is CASSQDMWRGKDEQFF.

The chain recombines TRBV2 with TRBJ1-1; 7 positions match TRBD1. Germline lookup yields CDR1 SNHLY and CDR2 FYNNEI. V gave up 8 bases and J gave up 5 bases; unmatched junction bases: 5. The CDR3 length is 12 residues. For the CDR3, the DNA is TGTGCCAGCGACAGGGAGCGGACTGAAGCTTTCTTT. Its protein product is CASDRERTEAFF.

This chain connects TRBV28 to TRBJ2-3, with 8 bases lining up with TRBD2. The germline CDR1 and CDR2 sequences are MDHEN and SYDVKM. There are 17 residues in the CDR3. J lost 1 base, V lost 5 bases, and 11 bases had no gene match. CDR3 nucleotides: TGTGCCAGCAGTCGTCCGGGACTAGTACGGGGCACAGATACGCAGTATTTT. As protein: CASSRPGLVRGTDTQYF. Filled out from reference TRBV28 and TRBJ2-3, the complete variable domain reads DVKVTQSSRYLVKRTGEKVFLECVQDMDHENMFWYRQDPGLGLRLIYFSYDVKMKEKGDIPEGYSVSREKKERFSLILESASTNQTSMYLCASSRPGLVRGTDTQYFGPGTRLTVL.

The chain combines TRBV21-1 with TRBJ1-5. TRBV21-1 counts as a pseudogene. This CDR3 contains 16 residues. CDR3 coding DNA: TGTGCCAGCAGCAAGGGGGGAGCCCAACTCAATCAGCCCCAGCATTTT. Translating it yields CASSKGGAQLNQPQHF.

The rearrangement links TRBV5-1 to TRBJ1-2, with 9 bases lining up with TRBD1. The V gene's germline CDR1 is SGHRS and CDR2 YFSETQ. The trim removed 3 bases at V and 2 bases at J, leaving 2 bases unmatched. The CDR3 extends over 14 amino acids. The chain's CDR3 is CASSSGTGNYGYTF. CDR3 sequence (DNA): TGCGCCAGCAGCTCCGGGACAGGGAACTATGGCTACACCTTC.

The chain joins TRBV7-2 to TRBJ2-7; TRBD1 matches at 9 bases. Germline V gene sequence: CDR1 SGHTA, CDR2 FQGNSA. The V segment lost 5 bases and the J segment 1 base; nucleotides outside the gene matches: 6. CDR3 length: 15 amino acids. CDR3 protein: CASSLGQGTSYEQYF. The CDR3, as DNA: TGTGCCAGCAGCCTCGGACAGGGGACTTCCTACGAGCAGTACTTC. Variable domain in full (rest from reference TRBV7-2 and TRBJ2-7): GAGVSQSPSNKVTEKGKDVELRCDPISGHTALYWYRQSLGQGLEFLIYFQGNSAPDKSGLPSDRFSAERTGGSVSTLTIQRTQQEDSAVYLCASSLGQGTSYEQYFGPGTRLTVT.